A selection of T cell receptor beta chains follows, all from one sample in a study of response to subunit inactivated influenza vaccine. Each CDR3 protein gets one entry after TCRdb re-called the RT-PCR reads with MiXCR. The data contain about 700,000 distinct CDR3 sequences, 12% to 15% of them seen just once; the ten biggest clones take up 7.6%. The source was PBMCs from blood, collected around two weeks before vaccination. Source of these receptors: a man in his fifties or sixties who received an inactivated influenza vaccine. Both conserved end residues are part of each CDR3. D genes are given only for firm matches. Clone size is not always given. Where it is, it says once, few, many or a class for expanded clones.

J gene: TRBJ2-2
clone size: few
V gene: TRBV4-2
D gene: -
CDR3 DNA: TGTGCCAGCAGCCAAGAGGCGTGGATGTACTTTGGAACGAACACCGGGGAGCTGTTTTTT
CDR3 protein: CASSQEAWMYFGTNTGELFF

J gene: TRBJ2-7
clone size: -
V gene: TRBV10-3
D gene: -
CDR3 DNA: TGTGCCATCAGTGGGAGGGAGAGCCTCTACGAGCAGTACTTC
CDR3 protein: CAISGRESLYEQYF

J gene: TRBJ1-5
clone size: -
V gene: TRBV7-8
D gene: -
CDR3 DNA: TGTGCCAGCAGCTCTGTCGGAACAATCCAGGGCAATCAGCCCCAGCATTTT
CDR3 protein: CASSSVGTIQGNQPQHF

J gene: TRBJ1-1
clone size: few
V gene: TRBV6-5
D gene: TRBD1
CDR3 DNA: TGTGCCAGCAGTTTGGACAGGAAGAAGCCCACTGAAGCTTTCTTT
CDR3 protein: CASSLDRKKPTEAFF

J gene: TRBJ2-5
clone size: few
V gene: TRBV15
D gene: -
CDR3 DNA: TGTGCCACCAGCAGAGTCGGGTACCAAGAGACCCAGTACTTC
CDR3 protein: CATSRVGYQETQYF

J gene: TRBJ2-7
clone size: -
V gene: TRBV20-1
D gene: -
CDR3 DNA: TGCAGTGCAAACGGATACTACGAGCAGTACTTC
CDR3 protein: CSANGYYEQYF

J gene: TRBJ2-2
clone size: -
V gene: TRBV7-2
D gene: -
CDR3 DNA: TGTGCCAGCAGAGGGGCGGGGGCTAACACCGGGGAGCTGTTTTTT
CDR3 protein: CASRGAGANTGELFF

J gene: TRBJ2-1
clone size: -
V gene: TRBV7-8
D gene: -
CDR3 DNA: TGTGCCAGCAGCCCCTCTTCCGTCGGTGGCGGTGGCAATGAGCAGTTCTTC
CDR3 protein: CASSPSSVGGGGNEQFF

J gene: TRBJ2-7
clone size: few
V gene: TRBV15
D gene: TRBD1
CDR3 DNA: TGTGCCACCAGCGGCGGAACCGGGACAGGGACCTACGAGCAGTACTTC
CDR3 protein: CATSGGTGTGTYEQYF

J gene: TRBJ2-1
clone size: -
V gene: TRBV20-1
D gene: TRBD2
CDR3 DNA: TGCAGTGCAACTCGCGGGGGGGCCGATGAGCAGTTCTTC
CDR3 protein: CSATRGGADEQFF

J gene: TRBJ2-1
clone size: -
V gene: TRBV6-6
D gene: TRBD1
CDR3 DNA: TGTGCCAGCAGTATGACAGGGATCGCCTACAATGAGCAGTTCTTC
CDR3 protein: CASSMTGIAYNEQFF

J gene: TRBJ2-5
clone size: -
V gene: TRBV20-1
D gene: TRBD1
CDR3 DNA: TGCAGTGCTTACCCCCGGGACAGGGGGTTTGAGACCCAGTACTTC
CDR3 protein: CSAYPRDRGFETQYF

J gene: TRBJ2-1
clone size: -
V gene: TRBV21-1
D gene: -
CDR3 DNA: TGTGCCAGCAGCAAAAGATGGATAGCGGGAGGGCCCTACAATGAGCAGTTCTTC
CDR3 protein: CASSKRWIAGGPYNEQFF

J gene: TRBJ1-3
clone size: -
V gene: TRBV4-1
D gene: -
CDR3 DNA: TGCGCCAGCAGCCAAATCAGGGCTTCCGAAAACACCATATATTTT
CDR3 protein: CASSQIRASENTIYF

J gene: TRBJ1-3
clone size: few
V gene: TRBV20-1
D gene: -
CDR3 DNA: TGCAGTGCTAGAGCGGCGTCAGTCTCTGGAAACACCATATATTTT
CDR3 protein: CSARAASVSGNTIYF

J gene: TRBJ1-1
clone size: many
V gene: TRBV12-5
D gene: TRBD1
CDR3 DNA: TGTGCTAGTGGTTCTGTGTGGACAGGGTCTTCCTCAGCTTTCTTT
CDR3 protein: CASGSVWTGSSSAFF

J gene: TRBJ2-5
clone size: few
V gene: TRBV3-1
D gene: -
CDR3 DNA: TGTGCCAGCAGCCAAGAATCGGGGGCCGAGACCCAGTACTTC
CDR3 protein: CASSQESGAETQYF

J gene: TRBJ1-1
clone size: few
V gene: TRBV7-2
D gene: TRBD1
CDR3 DNA: TGTGCCAGCAGCTTTTCCATCATAGACAGGGGGCCCACTGAAGCTTTCTTT
CDR3 protein: CASSFSIIDRGPTEAFF

J gene: TRBJ2-4
clone size: -
V gene: TRBV7-2
D gene: -
CDR3 DNA: TGTGCCAGCAGCTTAGCCGCGGACCTTGATCAGTACTTC
CDR3 protein: CASSLAADLDQYF

J gene: TRBJ2-2
clone size: few
V gene: TRBV6-1
D gene: TRBD1
CDR3 DNA: TGTGCCAGCAGCCCTTGGACAGGGTTTAGCGGGGAGCTGTTTTTT
CDR3 protein: CASSPWTGFSGELFF

J gene: TRBJ2-5
clone size: -
V gene: TRBV9
D gene: TRBD1
CDR3 DNA: TGTGCCAGCAGCCATGCAGGGGGCACGGAGACCCAGTACTTC
CDR3 protein: CASSHAGGTETQYF

J gene: TRBJ1-5
clone size: -
V gene: TRBV2
D gene: TRBD1
CDR3 DNA: TGTGCCAGCAGGACAGTGACAGGGACGCCCCAGCATTTT
CDR3 protein: CASRTVTGTPQHF

J gene: TRBJ2-2
clone size: -
V gene: TRBV4-2
D gene: -
CDR3 DNA: TGTGCCAGCAGCCAAGATACGGGGGCGGTCACCGGGGAGCTGTTTTTT
CDR3 protein: CASSQDTGAVTGELFF

J gene: TRBJ2-7
clone size: few
V gene: TRBV10-3
D gene: TRBD1
CDR3 DNA: TGTGCCATCAGTGGGAACGCGGGACAGGGGTCAGACGAGCAGTACTTC
CDR3 protein: CAISGNAGQGSDEQYF

J gene: TRBJ1-6
clone size: many
V gene: TRBV5-1
D gene: TRBD1
CDR3 DNA: TGCGCCAGCAGCACAACAGGGGTAGGGAATTCACCCCTCCACTTT
CDR3 protein: CASSTTGVGNSPLHF

J gene: TRBJ2-5
clone size: -
V gene: TRBV12-3/TRBV12-4
D gene: TRBD1
CDR3 DNA: TGTGCCAGCAGTCGACAGGGAGTTACAGAGACCCAGTACTTC
CDR3 protein: CASSRQGVTETQYF

J gene: TRBJ2-4
clone size: many
V gene: TRBV7-2
D gene: -
CDR3 DNA: TGTGCCAGCAGCTGGACAGCCAAAAACATTCAGTACTTC
CDR3 protein: CASSWTAKNIQYF

J gene: TRBJ1-1
clone size: -
V gene: TRBV20-1
D gene: -
CDR3 DNA: TGCAGTGCTAGAGCCGGTGGGGTTTACACTGAAGCTTTCTTT
CDR3 protein: CSARAGGVYTEAFF

J gene: TRBJ1-1
clone size: -
V gene: TRBV12-3/TRBV12-4
D gene: -
CDR3 DNA: TGTGCCAGCAGTTTAAGTTCCATGGAAGCTTTCTTT
CDR3 protein: CASSLSSMEAFF

J gene: TRBJ2-4
clone size: few
V gene: TRBV11-2
D gene: TRBD2
CDR3 DNA: TGTGCCAGCACCCCCACTTGGGAGGGACGCATTCAGTACTTC
CDR3 protein: CASTPTWEGRIQYF

J gene: TRBJ2-5
clone size: -
V gene: TRBV9
D gene: -
CDR3 DNA: TGTGCCAGCAGCGTAGAGGTGACCCCAGAGACCCAGTACTTC
CDR3 protein: CASSVEVTPETQYF

J gene: TRBJ2-5
clone size: -
V gene: TRBV7-2
D gene: TRBD2
CDR3 DNA: TGTGCCAGCAGCTTTTCGGGGGGGGTAGAGACCCAGTACTTC
CDR3 protein: CASSFSGGVETQYF

J gene: TRBJ2-7
clone size: -
V gene: TRBV27
D gene: -
CDR3 DNA: TGTGCCAGCAGTCCATGGACCGATTCCTACGAGCAGTACTTC
CDR3 protein: CASSPWTDSYEQYF

J gene: TRBJ2-7
clone size: few
V gene: TRBV20-1
D gene: -
CDR3 DNA: TGCAGTGCTAGTGGCAGGGGCAGGAGGTACGAGCAGTACTTC
CDR3 protein: CSASGRGRRYEQYF

J gene: TRBJ2-4
clone size: few
V gene: TRBV6-5
D gene: TRBD1
CDR3 DNA: TGTGCCAGTCCGGGACAGAAAAACATTCAGTACTTC
CDR3 protein: CASPGQKNIQYF

J gene: TRBJ2-1
clone size: few
V gene: TRBV29-1
D gene: TRBD2
CDR3 DNA: TGCAGCGTTGAGGATCCCGGCTCGGGAGGTTGGAATGAGCAGTTCTTC
CDR3 protein: CSVEDPGSGGWNEQFF

J gene: TRBJ2-7
clone size: many
V gene: TRBV27
D gene: -
CDR3 DNA: TGTGCCAGCAGTTTATCGGGGGGCTACGAGCAGTACTTC
CDR3 protein: CASSLSGGYEQYF

J gene: TRBJ1-3
clone size: few
V gene: TRBV18
D gene: -
CDR3 DNA: TGTGCCAGCTCACCGAGACTGAGCTCTGGAAACACCATATATTTT
CDR3 protein: CASSPRLSSGNTIYF

J gene: TRBJ2-1
clone size: few
V gene: TRBV2
D gene: -
CDR3 DNA: TGTGCCAGGAACGACGGGATGGATGAGCAGTTCTTC
CDR3 protein: CARNDGMDEQFF

J gene: TRBJ2-1
clone size: -
V gene: TRBV9
D gene: TRBD2
CDR3 DNA: TGTGCCAGCAGCGTCCAGCGGGAGAGGTACAATGAGCAGTTCTTC
CDR3 protein: CASSVQRERYNEQFF